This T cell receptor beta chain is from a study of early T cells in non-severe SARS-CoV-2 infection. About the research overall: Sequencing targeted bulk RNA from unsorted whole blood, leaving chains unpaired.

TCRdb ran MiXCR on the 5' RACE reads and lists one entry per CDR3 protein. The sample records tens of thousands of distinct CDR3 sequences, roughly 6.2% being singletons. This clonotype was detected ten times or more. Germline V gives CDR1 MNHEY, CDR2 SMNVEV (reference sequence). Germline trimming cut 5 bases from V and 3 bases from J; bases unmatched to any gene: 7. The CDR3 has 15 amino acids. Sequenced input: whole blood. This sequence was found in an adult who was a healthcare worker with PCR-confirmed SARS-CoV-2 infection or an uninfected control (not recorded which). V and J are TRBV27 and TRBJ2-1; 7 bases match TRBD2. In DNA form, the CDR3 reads TGTGCCAGCAGTGGAACCGGGGACTACTACAATGAGCAGTTCTTC. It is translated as CASSGTGDYYNEQFF.